The 3 T cell receptor beta chains in this list originate from one sample, sequenced in a study of T cells in women clearing cervical HPV infection. Profiling relied on immunoSEQ multiplex PCR, and the TCRdb table lists in-frame clones only, not all of them. The specimen's table records roughly 22,000 clones. The sequencing input was blood buffy coat. The receptor set was obtained from a woman aged 18-70 years with a cervical HPV16 infection that either progressed to CIN3+ or cleared (not recorded which).

Regarding this clone: The CDR3 is cut off 3 residues early in the read; its end comes from the germline J gene. This rearrangement joins TRBV2 to TRBJ2-5; 9 nucleotides line up with TRBD2. Trimming took 7 bases from V and 2 from J; bases not matched to a gene: 8. CDR1 and CDR2 from the germline V gene are SNHLY and FYNNEI. This CDR3 is built from 15 residues. CDR3 residues: CASTGGSGGQETQYF. Incomplete CDR3 DNA: TGTGCCAGCACTGGAGGTAGCGGGGGACAAGAGACC.

Note on this clone: The sequenced fragment ends 3 residues before the CDR3 boundary, so the rest is inferred from the germline J gene. This chain connects TRBV20-1 to TRBJ2-7; 11 positions match TRBD2. CDR3 length: 15 residues. Germline V gene data show CDR1 as DFQATT and CDR2 as SNEGSKA (reference sequence). With V trimmed by 4 bases and J by 4 bases, 9 bases remained unmatched. The chain's CDR3 is CSATDSGRATYEQYF. The covered CDR3 bases are TGCAGTGCTACGGATAGCGGGAGGGCCACGTACGAG.

About this clone itself: The read terminates 3 residues before the CDR3 end, so the remaining end is supplied by the germline J gene. V gene TRBV9 combines with J gene TRBJ2-3; TRBD2 matches 10 bases. Germline values: CDR1 SGDLS, CDR2 YYNGEE. The CDR3 is made up of 15 amino acids. The DNA read from the CDR3 is TGTGCCAGCAGCGTTCCAGCGGGGGGGCAAGAGACG. Residues: CASSVPAGGQET. The whole CDR3 sequence reads CASSVPAGGQETQYF. Full variable domain (rest looked up from reference TRBV9 and TRBJ2-3): DSGVTQTPKHLITATGQRVTLRCSPRSGDLSVYWYQQSLDQGLQFLIQYYNGEERAKGNILERFSAQQFPDLHSELNLSSLELGDSALYFCASSVPAGGQETQYFGPGTRLTVL.